The source of this T cell receptor (beta chain) is a study of cytomegalovirus exposure and HLA in healthy donors. The PCR contained 60 Vbeta and 13 Jbeta primers. In the original analysis: The authors later counted 70 million to 80 million unique TCR beta chains, about 11 million of them shared. The method was immunoSEQ multiplex PCR; TCRdb's version includes in-frame clones alone and lacks a portion of them. The V and J calls and clone size were taken over from that table, and D and trimming were inferred from the DNA. The sample shows 130,000 to 150,000 clones, 79% of them seen only once. CDR1 and CDR2 (germline): MDHEN, SYDVKM. This CDR3 is built from 11 residues. The V end lost 7 bases, the J end lost 7 bases, and 8 bases lay between the germline ends.

V usage is TRBV28 and J usage is TRBJ2-1; TRBD1 might be the D (5 bases). The source material was PBMCs. The TCR was taken from a female donor in good health and CMV-seronegative. CDR3 sequence: CASIKGNEQFF. CDR3 DNA sequence: TGTGCCAGCATCAAGGGGAATGAGCAGTTCTTC.